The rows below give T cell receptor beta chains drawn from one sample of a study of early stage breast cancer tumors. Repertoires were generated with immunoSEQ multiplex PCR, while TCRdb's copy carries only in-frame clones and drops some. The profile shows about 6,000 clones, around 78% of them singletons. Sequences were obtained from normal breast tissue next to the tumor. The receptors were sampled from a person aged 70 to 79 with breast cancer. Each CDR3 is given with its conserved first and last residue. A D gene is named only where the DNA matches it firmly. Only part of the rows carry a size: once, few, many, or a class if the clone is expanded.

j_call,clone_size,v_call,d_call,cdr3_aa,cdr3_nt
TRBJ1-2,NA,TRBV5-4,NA,CASSLARLGAGGGDGYTF,TGTGCCAGCAGCTTGGCCAGGTTGGGGGCAGGAGGCGGCGATGGCTACACCTTC
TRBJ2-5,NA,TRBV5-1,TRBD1,CASSSQQGKSETQYF,TGCGCCAGCAGCTCCCAACAGGGGAAGTCAGAGACCCAGTACTTC
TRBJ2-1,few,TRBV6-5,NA,CASSYKRQLAHEQFF,TGTGCCAGCAGTTATAAGAGACAGTTAGCCCATGAGCAGTTCTTC
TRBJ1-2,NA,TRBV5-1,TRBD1,CASSLGEQGANYGYTF,TGCGCCAGCAGCTTGGGGGAACAGGGGGCAAACTATGGCTACACCTTC
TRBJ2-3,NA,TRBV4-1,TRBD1,CASSQEDQGGTDTQYF,TGCGCCAGCAGCCAAGAGGATCAGGGGGGCACAGATACGCAGTATTTT
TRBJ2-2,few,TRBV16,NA,CASSQNAGTGELFF,TGTGCCAGCAGCCAAAATGCGGGGACCGGGGAGCTGTTTTTT
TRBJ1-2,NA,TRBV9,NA,CASSVDVDRPYYGYTF,TGTGCCAGCAGCGTAGATGTAGACAGGCCCTACTATGGCTACACCTTC
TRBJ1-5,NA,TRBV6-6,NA,CASSRGANQPQHF,TGTGCCAGCAGTCGCGGGGCAAATCAGCCCCAGCATTTT
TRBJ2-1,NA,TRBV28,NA,CASSLFRRYNEQFF,TGTGCCAGCAGTTTATTCCGTCGTTACAATGAGCAGTTCTTC
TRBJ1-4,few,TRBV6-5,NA,CATFSGEKLFF,TGTGCCACTTTCAGTGGTGAAAAACTGTTTTTT
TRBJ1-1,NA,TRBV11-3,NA,CASSYQGKAEAFF,TGTGCCAGCAGCTACCAGGGGAAGGCTGAAGCTTTCTTT
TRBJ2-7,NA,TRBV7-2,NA,CASSLAAGRSSYEQYF,TGTGCCAGCAGCTTAGCTGCAGGGCGAAGCTCCTACGAGCAGTACTTC
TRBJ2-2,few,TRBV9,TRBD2,CASSVGRAGAGELFF,TGTGCCAGCAGCGTCGGGCGCGCGGGGGCCGGGGAGCTGTTTTTT
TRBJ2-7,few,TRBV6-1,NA,CATRMGSGYEQYF,TGTGCCACCCGGATGGGTTCGGGCTACGAGCAGTACTTC
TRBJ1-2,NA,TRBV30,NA,CAWSVQGSGDYGYTF,TGTGCCTGGAGTGTACAAGGGAGTGGGGACTATGGCTACACCTTC
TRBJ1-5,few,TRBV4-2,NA,CASSQDPQAYSNQPQHF,TGTGCCAGCAGCCAAGACCCCCAGGCCTATAGCAATCAGCCCCAGCATTTT
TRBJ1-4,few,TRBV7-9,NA,CASSAPGGVREKLFF,TGTGCCAGCAGCGCCCCCGGGGGTGTAAGGGAAAAACTGTTTTTT
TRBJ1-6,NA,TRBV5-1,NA,CASSLGLGGNSPLHF,TGCGCCAGCAGCTTGGGATTGGGGGGGAATTCACCCCTCCACTTT
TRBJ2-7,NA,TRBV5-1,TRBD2,CASSLGLAGTYEQYF,TGCGCCAGCAGCTTGGGTCTAGCGGGGACCTACGAGCAGTACTTC
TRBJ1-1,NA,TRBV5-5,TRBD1,CASSRTGVGTEAFF,TGTGCCAGCAGCCGTACAGGGGTAGGCACTGAAGCTTTCTTT
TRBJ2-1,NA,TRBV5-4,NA,CASSLEGMQFF,TGTGCCAGCAGCTTGGAGGGGATGCAGTTCTTC
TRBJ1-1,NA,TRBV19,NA,CASSPGTEAFF,TGTGCCAGTAGTCCGGGAACTGAAGCTTTCTTT
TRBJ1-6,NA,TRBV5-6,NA,CASSLGLGSPLHF,TGTGCCAGCAGCTTGGGGCTGGGCTCACCCCTCCACTTT
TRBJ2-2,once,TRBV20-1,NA,CSAREAWGVFF,TGCAGTGCTAGAGAGGCGTGGGGGGTGTTTTTT
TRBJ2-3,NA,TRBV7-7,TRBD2,CASSLEAGGGTDTQYF,TGTGCCAGCAGCTTAGAGGCGGGGGGGGGCACAGATACGCAGTATTTT
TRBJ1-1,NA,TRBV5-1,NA,CASSPDGVVAFF,TGCGCCAGCAGCCCCGACGGGGTGGTAGCTTTCTTT
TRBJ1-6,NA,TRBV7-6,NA,CASSSTEYSPLHF,TGTGCCAGCAGCTCGACAGAATACTCACCCCTCCACTTT
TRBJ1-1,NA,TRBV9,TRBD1,CASSVGTGGIAEAFF,TGTGCCAGCAGCGTGGGGACAGGGGGGATCGCTGAAGCTTTCTTT
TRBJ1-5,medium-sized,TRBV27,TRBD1,CASSLSRGHQPQHF,TGTGCCAGCAGTTTAAGCAGGGGGCATCAGCCCCAGCATTTT
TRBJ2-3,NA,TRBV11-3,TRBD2,CASSPSRGRGGTTSTDTQYF,TGTGCCAGCAGCCCGAGCCGTGGCCGGGGGGGGACTACTAGCACAGATACGCAGTATTTT
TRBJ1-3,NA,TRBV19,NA,CASSMTIDSSGNTIYF,TGTGCCAGTAGTATGACAATTGATAGCTCTGGAAACACCATATATTTT
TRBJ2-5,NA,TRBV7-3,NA,CASSSDSTQETQYF,TGTGCCAGCAGCTCGGACAGTACTCAAGAGACCCAGTACTTC
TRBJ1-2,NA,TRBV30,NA,CAWTSDSDGYTF,TGTGCCTGGACCTCGGACAGCGATGGCTACACCTTC
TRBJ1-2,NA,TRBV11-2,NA,CASSWGTGSRNYGYTF,TGTGCCAGCAGCTGGGGAACAGGGAGTCGTAACTATGGCTACACCTTC
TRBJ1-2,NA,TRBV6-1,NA,CASSEGPGWKDGYTF,TGTGCCAGCAGTGAAGGTCCAGGGTGGAAAGATGGCTACACCTTC
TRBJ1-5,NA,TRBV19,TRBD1,CASRRTGEDQPQHF,TGTGCCAGTAGAAGGACAGGGGAAGATCAGCCCCAGCATTTT
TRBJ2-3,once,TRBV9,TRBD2,CASSPRGGVPSTDTQYF,TGTGCCAGCAGCCCTCGGGGGGGGGTTCCTAGCACAGATACGCAGTATTTT
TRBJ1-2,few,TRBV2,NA,CASSDQTFYGYTF,TGTGCCAGCAGTGATCAGACTTTCTATGGCTACACCTTC
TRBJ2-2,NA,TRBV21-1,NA,CASSSLGGGTNTGELFF,TGTGCCAGCAGCAGTCTGGGCGGGGGGACGAACACCGGGGAGCTGTTTTTT
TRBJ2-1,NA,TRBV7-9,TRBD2,CASSFSGRANEQFF,TGTGCCAGCAGCTTTAGCGGGAGGGCCAATGAGCAGTTCTTC
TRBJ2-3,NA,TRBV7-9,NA,CASRLWGADTQYF,TGTGCCAGCAGGCTCTGGGGGGCAGATACGCAGTATTTT
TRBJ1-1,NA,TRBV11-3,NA,CASSLGGTSTEAFF,TGTGCCAGCAGCTTAGGCGGTACCAGCACTGAAGCTTTCTTT
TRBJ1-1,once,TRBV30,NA,CAWSVEGDGEAFF,TGTGCCTGGAGTGTAGAAGGGGATGGTGAAGCTTTCTTT
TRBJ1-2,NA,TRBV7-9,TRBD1,CASSLTGGNYGYTF,TGTGCCAGCAGCTTGACAGGGGGCAACTATGGCTACACCTTC
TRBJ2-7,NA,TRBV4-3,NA,CASSQDWLATSYEQYF,TGCGCCAGCAGCCAAGATTGGCTAGCGACCTCCTACGAGCAGTACTTC
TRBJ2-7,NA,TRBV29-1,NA,CSVVPGRHEQYF,TGCAGCGTTGTTCCGGGTCGGCACGAGCAGTACTTC
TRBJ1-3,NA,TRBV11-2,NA,CASSDWGNTIYF,TGTGCCAGCAGTGACTGGGGAAACACCATATATTTT
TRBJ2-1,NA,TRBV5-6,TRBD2,CASSPPSAGGWDEQFF,TGTGCCAGCAGCCCCCCGTCCGCGGGGGGGTGGGATGAGCAGTTCTTC
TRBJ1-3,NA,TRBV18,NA,CASSPDSSGNTIYF,TGTGCCAGCTCACCAGACAGCTCTGGAAACACCATATATTTT
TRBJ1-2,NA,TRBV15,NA,CATSLGESYGYTF,TGTGCCACCAGCCTCGGGGAAAGCTATGGCTACACCTTC
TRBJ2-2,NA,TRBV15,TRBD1,CATSDRGTNTGELFF,TGTGCCACCAGCGACAGGGGCACGAACACCGGGGAGCTGTTTTTT
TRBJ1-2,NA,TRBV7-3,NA,CASSPGTNYGYTF,TGTGCCAGCAGCCCGGGGACTAACTATGGCTACACCTTC
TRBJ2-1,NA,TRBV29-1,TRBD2,CSVATSGSPGNEQFF,TGCAGCGTTGCGACTAGCGGGAGTCCGGGCAATGAGCAGTTCTTC
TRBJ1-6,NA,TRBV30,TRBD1,CAWRDSETGPSYNSPLHF,TGTGCCTGGAGGGACAGCGAGACAGGGCCATCCTATAATTCACCCCTCCACTTT
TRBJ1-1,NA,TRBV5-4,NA,CASSQPDVDTEAFF,TGTGCCAGCAGCCAACCAGATGTGGACACTGAAGCTTTCTTT
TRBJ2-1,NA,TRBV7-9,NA,CASSRELAHNEQFF,TGTGCCAGCAGCCGGGAGCTAGCCCACAATGAGCAGTTCTTC
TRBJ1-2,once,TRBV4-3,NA,CASSSSSGSGYTF,TGCGCCAGCAGCTCCTCCTCGGGGTCTGGCTACACCTTC
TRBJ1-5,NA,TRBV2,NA,CASSDWQGGQPQHF,TGTGCCAGCAGTGATTGGCAGGGTGGGCAGCCCCAGCATTTT
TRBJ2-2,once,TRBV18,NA,CASSRGQTSTGELFF,TGTGCCAGCTCACGTGGACAGACCAGCACCGGGGAGCTGTTTTTT
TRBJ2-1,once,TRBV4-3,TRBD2,CASSLLTSGDNEQFF,TGCGCCAGCAGCTTATTGACTAGCGGGGACAATGAGCAGTTCTTC